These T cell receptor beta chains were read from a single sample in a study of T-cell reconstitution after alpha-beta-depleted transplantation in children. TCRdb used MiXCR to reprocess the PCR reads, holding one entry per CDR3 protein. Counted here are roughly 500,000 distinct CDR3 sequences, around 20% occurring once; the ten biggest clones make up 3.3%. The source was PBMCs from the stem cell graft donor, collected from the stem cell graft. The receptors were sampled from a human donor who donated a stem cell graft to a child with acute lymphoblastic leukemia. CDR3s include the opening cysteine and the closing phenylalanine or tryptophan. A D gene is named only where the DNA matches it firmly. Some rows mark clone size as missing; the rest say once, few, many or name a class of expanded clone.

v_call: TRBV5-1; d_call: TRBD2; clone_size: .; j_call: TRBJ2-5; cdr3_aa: CASSPYSGSSETQYF; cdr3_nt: TGCGCCAGCAGTCCTTATAGCGGGAGTAGCGAGACCCAGTACTTC
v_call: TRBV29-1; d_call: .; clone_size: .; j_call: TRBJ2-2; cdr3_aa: CSVPQRTGELFF; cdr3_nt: TGCAGCGTGCCCCAGAGGACCGGGGAGCTGTTTTTT
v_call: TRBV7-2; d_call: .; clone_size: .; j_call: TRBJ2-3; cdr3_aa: CASSQGPSSGTQYF; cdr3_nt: TGTGCCAGCAGCCAAGGACCCAGTAGCGGTACGCAGTATTTT
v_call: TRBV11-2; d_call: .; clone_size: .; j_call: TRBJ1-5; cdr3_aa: CASSHLGQPQHF; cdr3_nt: TGTGCCAGCAGTCATTTAGGTCAGCCCCAGCATTTT
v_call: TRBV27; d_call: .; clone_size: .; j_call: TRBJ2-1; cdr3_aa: CASINGGGRSYNEQFF; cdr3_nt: TGTGCCAGCATAAACGGGGGCGGACGCTCCTACAATGAGCAGTTCTTC
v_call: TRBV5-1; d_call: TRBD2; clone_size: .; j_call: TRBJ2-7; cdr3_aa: CASSLATSGSHEQYF; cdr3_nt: TGCGCCAGCAGCTTGGCGACTAGCGGTTCTCACGAGCAGTACTTC
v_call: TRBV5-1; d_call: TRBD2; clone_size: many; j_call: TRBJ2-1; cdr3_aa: CASSLRLARDEQFF; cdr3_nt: TGCGCCAGCAGCTTGAGACTAGCGCGTGATGAGCAGTTCTTC
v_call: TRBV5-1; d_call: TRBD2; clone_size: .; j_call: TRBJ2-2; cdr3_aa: CASSLGTSGRGTGELFF; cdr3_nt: TGCGCCAGCAGCTTGGGGACTAGCGGGAGAGGCACCGGGGAGCTGTTTTTT
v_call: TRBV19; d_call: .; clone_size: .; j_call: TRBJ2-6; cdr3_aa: CASSIDRDTPNPFSGANVLTF; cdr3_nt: TGTGCCAGTAGTATAGATCGGGACACCCCGAATCCCTTCTCTGGGGCCAACGTCCTGACTTTC
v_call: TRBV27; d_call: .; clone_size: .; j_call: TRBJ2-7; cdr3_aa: CASSGYTYEQYF; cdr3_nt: TGTGCCAGCAGTGGCTACACCTACGAGCAGTACTTC
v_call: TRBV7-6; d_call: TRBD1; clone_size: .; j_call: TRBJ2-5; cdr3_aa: CASSFGTSDRQGGRPYF; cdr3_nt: TGTGCCAGCAGCTTTGGTACCTCGGACCGACAGGGCGGAAGGCCGTACTTC
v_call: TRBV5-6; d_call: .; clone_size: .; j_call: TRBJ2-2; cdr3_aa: CASSWAGGRHTGELFF; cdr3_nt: TGTGCCAGCAGCTGGGCCGGGGGAAGGCACACCGGGGAGCTGTTTTTT
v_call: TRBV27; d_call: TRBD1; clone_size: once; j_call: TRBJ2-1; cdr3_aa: CASSSLTGTEQFF; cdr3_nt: TGTGCCAGCAGTAGCCTGACAGGGACTGAGCAGTTCTTC
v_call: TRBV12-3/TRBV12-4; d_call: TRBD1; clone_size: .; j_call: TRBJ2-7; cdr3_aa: CASSLVRQGLSYEQYF; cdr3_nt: TGTGCCAGCAGTTTAGTTCGACAGGGCCTCTCCTACGAGCAGTACTTC
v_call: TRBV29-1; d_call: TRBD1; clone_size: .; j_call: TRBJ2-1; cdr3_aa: CSVDTPWTGPNEQFF; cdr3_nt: TGCAGCGTCGACACTCCCTGGACAGGCCCGAATGAGCAGTTCTTC
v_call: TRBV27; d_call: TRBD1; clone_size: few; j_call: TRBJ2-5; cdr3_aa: CASSLLTRTGGASETQYF; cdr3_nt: TGTGCCAGCAGTTTATTGACCAGGACAGGGGGCGCGTCAGAGACCCAGTACTTC
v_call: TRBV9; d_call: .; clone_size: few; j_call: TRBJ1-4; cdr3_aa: CASSVGGSNEKLFF; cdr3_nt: TGTGCCAGCAGCGTAGGCGGCAGTAATGAAAAACTGTTTTTT
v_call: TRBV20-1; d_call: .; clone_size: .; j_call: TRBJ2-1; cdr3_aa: CSARFSGGPYNEQFF; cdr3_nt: TGCAGTGCTAGATTCTCTGGCGGACCGTACAATGAGCAGTTCTTC
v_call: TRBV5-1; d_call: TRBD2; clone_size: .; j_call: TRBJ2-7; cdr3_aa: CASSLGGGIYEQYF; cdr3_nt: TGCGCCAGCAGCTTGGGCGGGGGAATCTACGAGCAGTACTTC
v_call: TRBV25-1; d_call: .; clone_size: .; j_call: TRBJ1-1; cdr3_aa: CASSEAGSFEAFF; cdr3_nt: TGTGCCAGCAGTGAAGCGGGGAGCTTTGAAGCTTTCTTT
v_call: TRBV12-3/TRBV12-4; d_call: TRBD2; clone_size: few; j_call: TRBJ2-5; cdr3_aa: CASSLGLAWETQYF; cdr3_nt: TGTGCCAGCAGTTTGGGACTAGCGTGGGAGACCCAGTACTTC
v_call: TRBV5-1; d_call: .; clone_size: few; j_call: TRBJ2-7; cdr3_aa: CASSLTIHEQYF; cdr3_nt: TGCGCCAGCAGCTTAACGATCCACGAGCAGTACTTC
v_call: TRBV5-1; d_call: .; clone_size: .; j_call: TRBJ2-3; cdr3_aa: CASRAGTDTQYF; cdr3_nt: TGCGCCAGCAGGGCCGGCACAGATACGCAGTATTTT
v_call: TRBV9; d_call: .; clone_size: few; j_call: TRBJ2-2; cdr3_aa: CASMAGTGELFF; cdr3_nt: TGTGCCAGCATGGCTGGGACCGGGGAGCTGTTTTTT
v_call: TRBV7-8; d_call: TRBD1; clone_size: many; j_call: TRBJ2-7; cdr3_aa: CASSLVDRASYEQYF; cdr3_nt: TGTGCCAGCAGCTTAGTTGACAGGGCTTCCTACGAGCAGTACTTC
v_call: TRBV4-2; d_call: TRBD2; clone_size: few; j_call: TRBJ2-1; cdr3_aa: CASSHLSGREEFF; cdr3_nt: TGTGCCAGCAGCCACCTTAGCGGGAGGGAGGAGTTCTTC
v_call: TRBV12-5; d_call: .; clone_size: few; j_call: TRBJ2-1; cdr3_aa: CASGLVVGPGINEQFF; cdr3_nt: TGTGCTAGTGGTTTGGTAGTCGGACCGGGGATAAATGAGCAGTTCTTC
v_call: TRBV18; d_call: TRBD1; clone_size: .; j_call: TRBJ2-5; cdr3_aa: CASSEWTGAVETQYF; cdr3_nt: TGTGCCAGCTCAGAGTGGACAGGGGCAGTGGAGACCCAGTACTTC
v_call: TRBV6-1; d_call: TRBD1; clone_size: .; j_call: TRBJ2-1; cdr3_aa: CASISDRVSYNEQFF; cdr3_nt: TGTGCCAGCATCTCGGACAGGGTCTCCTACAATGAGCAGTTCTTC
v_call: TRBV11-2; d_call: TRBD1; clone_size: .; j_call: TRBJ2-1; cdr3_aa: CASSKTDRSSYNEQFF; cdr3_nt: TGTGCCAGCAGCAAAACGGACAGGAGCTCCTACAATGAGCAGTTCTTC
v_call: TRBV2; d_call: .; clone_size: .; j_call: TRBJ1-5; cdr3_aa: CASSERKGQGNQPQHF; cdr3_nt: TGTGCCAGCAGTGAAAGGAAGGGGCAGGGGAATCAGCCCCAGCATTTT
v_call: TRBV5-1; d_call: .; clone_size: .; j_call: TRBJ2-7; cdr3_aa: CASSDSGEQYF; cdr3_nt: TGCGCCAGCAGCGACTCAGGGGAGCAGTACTTC
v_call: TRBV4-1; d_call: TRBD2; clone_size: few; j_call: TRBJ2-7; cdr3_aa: CASAIRLAEYEQYF; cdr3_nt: TGCGCCAGCGCAATACGACTAGCGGAATACGAGCAGTACTTC
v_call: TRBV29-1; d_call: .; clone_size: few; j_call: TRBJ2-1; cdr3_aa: CSAQDSYNEQFF; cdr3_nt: TGCAGCGCCCAGGACAGCTACAATGAGCAGTTCTTC
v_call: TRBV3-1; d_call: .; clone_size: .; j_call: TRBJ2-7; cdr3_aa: CATSPYRTGVYEQYF; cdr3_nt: TGTGCCACCAGCCCCTACCGGACCGGTGTCTACGAGCAGTACTTC
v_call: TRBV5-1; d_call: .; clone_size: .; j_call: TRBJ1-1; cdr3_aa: CASRATEHTEAFF; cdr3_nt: TGCGCCAGCAGGGCTACAGAGCACACTGAAGCTTTCTTT
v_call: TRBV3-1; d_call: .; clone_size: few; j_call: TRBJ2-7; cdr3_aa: CASSLPRPLTPEQYF; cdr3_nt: TGTGCCAGCAGCCTCCCTCGTCCTCTAACCCCCGAGCAGTACTTC
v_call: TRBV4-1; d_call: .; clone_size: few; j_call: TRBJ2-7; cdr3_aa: CASSQGTDEQYF; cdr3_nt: TGCGCCAGCAGCCAAGGAACTGACGAGCAGTACTTC
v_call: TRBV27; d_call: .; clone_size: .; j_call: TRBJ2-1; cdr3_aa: CASSPRYLYNEQFF; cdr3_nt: TGTGCCAGCAGTCCGCGATACCTCTACAATGAGCAGTTCTTC
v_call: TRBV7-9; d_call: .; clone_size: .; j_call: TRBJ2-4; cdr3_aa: CASSLIGQSKNIQYF; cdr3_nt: TGTGCCAGCAGCTTAATTGGACAGAGCAAAAACATTCAGTACTTC
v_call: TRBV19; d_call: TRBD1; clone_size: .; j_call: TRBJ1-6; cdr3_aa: CASRTGTGSNSPLHF; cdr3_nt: TGTGCCAGTAGGACCGGGACAGGGAGTAATTCACCCCTCCACTTT
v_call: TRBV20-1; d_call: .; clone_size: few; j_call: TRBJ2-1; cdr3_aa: CSAEGGRIEQFF; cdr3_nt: TGCAGTGCTGAAGGTGGCCGAATTGAGCAGTTCTTC
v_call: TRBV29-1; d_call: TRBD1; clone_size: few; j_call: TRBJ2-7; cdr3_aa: CSATLWDSYSYEQYF; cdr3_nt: TGCAGCGCCACCCTTTGGGACAGTTACTCCTACGAGCAGTACTTC
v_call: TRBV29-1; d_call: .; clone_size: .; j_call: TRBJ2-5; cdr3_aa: CSACPRDYQETQYF; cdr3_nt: TGCAGCGCCTGCCCCCGGGACTACCAAGAGACCCAGTACTTC
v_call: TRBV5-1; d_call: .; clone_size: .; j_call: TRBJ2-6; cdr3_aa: CASSLGGSVGSGANVLTF; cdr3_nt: TGCGCCAGCAGCTTAGGGGGTTCGGTTGGCTCTGGGGCCAACGTCCTGACTTTC
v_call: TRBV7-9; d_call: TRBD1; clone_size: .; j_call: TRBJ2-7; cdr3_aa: CASSYPDRASYEQYF; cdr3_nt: TGTGCCAGCAGTTATCCAGACAGGGCTTCCTACGAGCAGTACTTC
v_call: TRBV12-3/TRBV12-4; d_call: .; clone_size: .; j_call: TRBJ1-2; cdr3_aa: CASTVGTTKGYTF; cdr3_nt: TGTGCCAGCACGGTGGGTACGACGAAAGGCTACACCTTC
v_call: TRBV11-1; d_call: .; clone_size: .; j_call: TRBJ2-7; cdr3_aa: CASSSKMTGKLGTTEYYEQYF; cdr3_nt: TGTGCCAGCAGCTCGAAAATGACAGGGAAACTAGGGACTACTGAGTACTACGAGCAGTACTTC